The rows below give T cell receptor beta chains drawn from one sample of a study of blood T cell repertoires in COVID-19. Profiled with immunoSEQ multiplex PCR; TCRdb holds only in-frame clones, not every one. The table includes under 300,000 clones, 85% to 90% detected once. The sequenced sample consisted of PBMCs or T cells enriched from blood (not recorded which). These receptors all stem from a woman aged 50 to 60 who had recovered from COVID-19. CDR3s include the opening cysteine and the closing phenylalanine or tryptophan. Each record gives: D gene, V gene, J gene, clone size, CDR3 DNA, CDR3 protein. The D gene is left open where the match is weak. Part of the rows lack a size; the others show once, few, many or a class for expanded clones.

.	TRBV5-1	TRBJ1-1	.	TGCGCCAGCAGCTTGGGTCCAGCGGGCACTGAAGCTTTCTTT	CASSLGPAGTEAFF
.	TRBV10-3	TRBJ1-2	.	TGTGCCGCAGGGGAGAACTATGGCTACACCTTC	CAAGENYGYTF
TRBD2	TRBV5-8	TRBJ2-1	.	TGTGCCAGCAGCATCTGGGCTCCTAGCGGGAGCAACAATGAGCAGTTCTTC	CASSIWAPSGSNNEQFF
TRBD1	TRBV27	TRBJ1-1	.	TGTGCCAGCATAGGGACAGCGACCTTGAACACTGAAGCTTTCTTT	CASIGTATLNTEAFF
.	TRBV5-1	TRBJ2-2	.	TGCGCCAGCAGCCCGGGTCCCCCCGGGGAGCTGTTTTTT	CASSPGPPGELFF
TRBD1	TRBV11-2	TRBJ2-5	.	TGTGCCAGCAGCTCAGTCAGGGGGGAGACCCAGTACTTC	CASSSVRGETQYF
TRBD1	TRBV29-1	TRBJ1-1	.	TGCAGCGTCAGACAGGGTTTTACTGAAGCTTTCTTT	CSVRQGFTEAFF
.	TRBV7-2	TRBJ2-7	.	TGTGCCAGCAGCTTAGTCGCAGGGTTCGAGCAGTACTTC	CASSLVAGFEQYF
TRBD1	TRBV6-2/TRBV6-3	TRBJ2-1	.	TGTGCCAGCAGCGGACAGGAAAATGAGCAGTTCTTC	CASSGQENEQFF
.	TRBV6-6	TRBJ2-2	.	TGTGCCAGCTGCGACTCTGCGAGTAGGTACACCGGGGAGCTGTTTTTT	CASCDSASRYTGELFF
.	TRBV6-5	TRBJ1-2	.	TGTGCCAGCAGTTTTTTTGGAGGGGCGGCCTATGGCTACACCTTC	CASSFFGGAAYGYTF
TRBD2	TRBV19	TRBJ2-2	.	TGTGCCTCCAGGACTAGCGGTAACACCGGGGAGCTGTTTTTT	CASRTSGNTGELFF
.	TRBV5-1	TRBJ2-7	.	TGCGCCAGCAGCTTGGTTCAGAACGAAAGGTACTTC	CASSLVQNERYF
TRBD1	TRBV19	TRBJ1-3	.	TGTGCCAGTAGTATCGGGAGAGACAGGGTGGACACCATATATTTT	CASSIGRDRVDTIYF
.	TRBV2	TRBJ1-5	.	TGTGCCAGCAGGTCGGGGAGGGGCAGCAATCAGCCCCAGCATTTT	CASRSGRGSNQPQHF
TRBD2	TRBV2	TRBJ2-1	.	TGTGCCAGCAGTGAATTGGCTAGCGGGACGGGTGAGCAGTTCTTC	CASSELASGTGEQFF
TRBD2	TRBV28	TRBJ2-1	once	TGTGCCAGCAGCCCCGCGGGTCTAGCGGGGGAGGGAAGGTACAATGAGCAGTTCTTC	CASSPAGLAGEGRYNEQFF
TRBD1	TRBV5-1	TRBJ2-7	.	TGCGCCAGCAGCTTGTCAGGGGGCGGCTACGAGCAGTACTTC	CASSLSGGGYEQYF
.	TRBV7-9	TRBJ2-5	.	TGTGCCAGCAGCTTAGTCGTTTCAGGGCAAGAGACCCAGTACTTC	CASSLVVSGQETQYF
TRBD1	TRBV4-2	TRBJ1-1	.	TGTGCCAGCAGCCAAGGACGGACAGGGAACACTGAAGCTTTCTTT	CASSQGRTGNTEAFF
.	TRBV27	TRBJ2-7	once	TGTGCCAGCAGTCCCGGAGACAGGATGTTCTACGAGCAGTACTTC	CASSPGDRMFYEQYF
TRBD2	TRBV7-2	TRBJ2-4	.	TGTGCCAGCAGCTTAAGACTAGCGGTTGACGTAGCCAAAAACATTCAGTACTTC	CASSLRLAVDVAKNIQYF
.	TRBV2	TRBJ1-1	once	TGTGCCAGCATATTCTGGGAGACCACTGAAGCTTTCTTT	CASIFWETTEAFF
.	TRBV4-1	TRBJ2-7	.	TGCGCCAGCAGCCAAACTCCCAGCCCCGGGGAGCAGTACTTC	CASSQTPSPGEQYF
.	TRBV4-2	TRBJ2-1	.	TGTGCCAGCAGCCAAGAAGGGCAGACGGGGAGAGATGAGCAGTTCTTC	CASSQEGQTGRDEQFF
.	TRBV6-1	TRBJ1-6	.	TGTGCCAGCAGTGAAGCCGGGAACAGTTCACCCCTCCACTTT	CASSEAGNSSPLHF
TRBD1	TRBV9	TRBJ1-5	.	TGTGCCAGCAGCGAGGGGACAGCGAATCAGCCCCAGCATTTT	CASSEGTANQPQHF
.	TRBV5-4	TRBJ1-2	.	TGTGCCAGCAGCTTGGATGGGAGAAACACCTTC	CASSLDGRNTF
TRBD1	TRBV5-1	TRBJ1-1	.	TGCGCCAGCAGCTTGAGGGGGCGGGGGAACACTGAAGCTTTCTTT	CASSLRGRGNTEAFF
TRBD1	TRBV19	TRBJ2-3	.	TGTGCCAGTAGTATCGGGACAGGACCCACAGATACGCAGTATTTT	CASSIGTGPTDTQYF
.	TRBV16	TRBJ1-5	.	TGTGCCAGCAGCCAAATAACAGCAGGGCTCCAGCATTTT	CASSQITAGLQHF
TRBD1	TRBV9	TRBJ2-7	once	TGTGCCAGCAGCGTAGGGACAGGCTCAACCTACGAGCAGTACTTC	CASSVGTGSTYEQYF
.	TRBV3-1/TRBV3-2	TRBJ1-6	.	TGTGCCAGCAGCGAGACATTTAATTCACCCCTCCACTTT	CASSETFNSPLHF